The rows below give T cell receptor beta chains drawn from one sample of a study of vaccination and CD4 T cells after COVID-19. TCRdb re-analysed the PCR reads in MiXCR, keeping a single row per CDR3 protein. This sample has about 14,000 distinct CDR3 sequences; less than 65% occur once, and the top ten carry around 9.3%. Their specific antigens are unknown. The specimen comprised CD4+ T cells from blood, cultured in vitro, sampled before SARS-CoV-2 vaccination. Receptors were obtained from a human donor who had recovered from COVID-19. CDR3s include the opening cysteine and the closing phenylalanine or tryptophan. The D gene is left open where the match is weak. Clone sizes are given selectively: once, few, many, or a class where the clone is expanded.

. TRBJ2-5 TRBV12-3/TRBV12-4 TRBD2 CASSLGGGAGETQYF TGTGCCAGCAGTTTAGGCGGGGGGGCCGGGGAGACCCAGTACTTC
medium-sized TRBJ1-1 TRBV19 . CASSNQGGTEAFF TGTGCCAGTAGTAACCAGGGCGGCACTGAAGCTTTCTTT
few TRBJ1-2 TRBV28 . CASSPASRGYTF TGTGCCAGCAGTCCCGCCAGTAGGGGCTACACCTTC
. TRBJ2-3 TRBV9 . CASSVAASWGTDTQYF TGTGCCAGCAGCGTAGCGGCTAGCTGGGGCACAGATACGCAGTATTTT
once TRBJ1-2 TRBV19 . CASTVGGGRPNYGYTF TGTGCCAGTACCGTCGGTGGGGGAAGACCTAACTATGGCTACACCTTC
. TRBJ1-5 TRBV20-1 . CSAGTVGSIRHF TGCAGTGCCGGGACGGTCGGGTCGATCCGGCATTTT
. TRBJ1-5 TRBV20-1 . CSARGDLGNQPQHF TGCAGTGCTAGAGGGGACTTGGGCAATCAGCCCCAGCATTTT
few TRBJ1-2 TRBV7-2 TRBD1 CASSLLQGEDGYTF TGTGCCAGCAGCTTACTACAGGGGGAAGATGGCTACACCTTC
. TRBJ1-2 TRBV27 . CASSPGHSNYGYTF TGTGCCAGCAGCCCGGGACACTCGAACTATGGCTACACCTTC
few TRBJ2-5 TRBV19 . CASSQQETQYF TGTGCCAGTAGTCAACAAGAGACCCAGTACTTC
once TRBJ2-4 TRBV5-4 TRBD1 CASSLTGDKNIQYF TGTGCCAGCAGCTTGACAGGGGACAAAAACATTCAGTACTTC
. TRBJ1-1 TRBV6-1 TRBD1 CASSRQGAIADTEAFF TGTGCCAGCAGCCGACAGGGGGCGATTGCGGACACTGAAGCTTTCTTT
. TRBJ2-3 TRBV7-2 . CASSPNTDTQYF TGTGCCAGCAGCCCCAACACAGATACGCAGTATTTT
. TRBJ2-7 TRBV20-1 . CSEWWPNPPYEQYF TGCAGTGAATGGTGGCCTAACCCCCCCTACGAGCAGTACTTC
. TRBJ2-6 TRBV6-2/TRBV6-3 . CASSFTGANVLTF TGTGCCAGCAGTTTTACTGGGGCCAACGTCCTGACTTTC
. TRBJ2-7 TRBV20-1 TRBD1 CSATRTGDEQYF TGCAGTGCTACTCGGACAGGGGACGAGCAGTACTTC
few TRBJ1-6 TRBV27 TRBD1 CASSRTGTSSYNSPLHF TGTGCCAGCAGCCGGACAGGAACAAGCTCCTATAATTCACCCCTCCACTTT
. TRBJ1-2 TRBV4-3 TRBD1 CASSQDLTQGVNGYTF TGCGCCAGCAGCCAAGATCTGACGCAGGGGGTTAATGGCTACACCTTC
. TRBJ1-6 TRBV7-3 TRBD1 CASSGGQAGTSPLHF TGTGCCAGCAGCGGAGGACAGGCGGGGACCTCACCCCTCCACTTT
. TRBJ2-4 TRBV19 . CASSPEGAAGVNIQYF TGTGCCAGTAGTCCAGAGGGGGCGGCGGGAGTCAACATTCAGTACTTC
. TRBJ2-7 TRBV6-1 . CASSPEGQGDEQYF TGTGCCAGCAGTCCCGAGGGACAAGGCGACGAGCAGTACTTC
. TRBJ2-7 TRBV6-2/TRBV6-3 TRBD2 CASRASGASSYEQYF TGTGCCAGCAGGGCAAGCGGGGCTAGCTCCTACGAGCAGTACTTC
. TRBJ2-7 TRBV6-5 . CASSYSSGSLSEQYF TGTGCCAGCAGTTACTCGTCGGGGTCCCTCTCCGAGCAGTACTTC
. TRBJ1-1 TRBV10-1 . CASSAQGGNTEAFF TGCGCCAGCAGCGCTCAAGGTGGGAACACTGAAGCTTTCTTT
. TRBJ1-4 TRBV15 . CATSRDYEENEKLFF TGTGCCACCAGCAGAGATTACGAAGAAAATGAAAAACTGTTTTTT
medium-sized TRBJ1-1 TRBV24-1 TRBD1 CATSDGTGGRGNTEAFF TGTGCCACCAGTGACGGGACAGGGGGCCGAGGGAACACTGAAGCTTTCTTT
once TRBJ1-5 TRBV28 . CATKTVSNQPQHF TGTGCCACCAAGACAGTTAGCAATCAGCCCCAGCATTTT
few TRBJ2-2 TRBV7-2 . CASSLRRELFF TGTGCCAGCAGCTTAAGGAGGGAGCTGTTTTTT
. TRBJ1-1 TRBV7-2 . CASSPSGAQGTEAFF TGTGCCAGCAGCCCCTCGGGGGCGCAGGGCACTGAAGCTTTCTTT
. TRBJ1-6 TRBV11-3 TRBD1 CASSVGQLNSPLHF TGTGCCAGCAGCGTGGGACAGCTTAATTCACCCCTCCACTTT
once TRBJ2-3 TRBV19 . CASTLTVSTDTQYF TGTGCCAGTACCTTGACGGTTAGCACAGATACGCAGTATTTT
. TRBJ2-3 TRBV19 TRBD1 CASSMLTGAGDTQYF TGTGCCAGTAGTATGTTAACAGGGGCCGGAGATACGCAGTATTTT
few TRBJ1-5 TRBV6-2/TRBV6-3 . CATCRDGLSNQPQHF TGTGCCACCTGTCGGGACGGTCTTAGCAATCAGCCCCAGCATTTT
few TRBJ1-5 TRBV7-9 . CASSSRFGGGSQPQHF TGTGCCAGCAGTTCTCGCTTCGGCGGGGGAAGCCAGCCCCAGCATTTT
few TRBJ2-2 TRBV10-1 . CASSDQGGCGELFF TGCGCCAGCAGTGACCAGGGCGGTTGCGGGGAGCTGTTTTTT
. TRBJ2-2 TRBV28 TRBD2 CASSIRTSGTTNTGELFF TGTGCCAGCAGTATCCGGACTAGCGGGACCACGAACACCGGGGAGCTGTTTTTT
. TRBJ1-5 TRBV12-3/TRBV12-4 . CASSTGNLNQPQHF TGTGCCAGCAGCACAGGGAACCTGAATCAGCCCCAGCATTTT
few TRBJ1-2 TRBV11-2 . CASSLGWAGEGYGYTF TGTGCCAGCAGTTTAGGGTGGGCCGGGGAGGGCTATGGCTACACCTTC
. TRBJ1-1 TRBV7-9 . CAGEGGTEAFF TGTGCCGGGGAAGGGGGCACTGAAGCTTTCTTT
. TRBJ2-5 TRBV19 TRBD2 CASSTPGTSGGETQYF TGTGCCAGTAGTACGCCGGGGACTAGCGGGGGAGAGACCCAGTACTTC
. TRBJ2-5 TRBV4-2 TRBD2 CASSLGSGTGETQYF TGTGCCAGCAGCCTGGGTAGCGGGACTGGGGAGACCCAGTACTTC
few TRBJ1-5 TRBV7-2 . CASSLAVTAPGLPQHF TGTGCCAGCAGCTTAGCGGTTACGGCACCTGGTTTGCCCCAGCATTTT